This T cell receptor (beta chain) is from a study of identical twins. Study conclusions and caveats: Surplus twin overlap in beta out-of-frame sequences was less pronounced. Abundant beta clonotypes from cord blood bore fewer insertions; memory repertoires lacked this pattern.

This clonotype was seen repeatedly, ten times or more. Its matching antigen is unknown. Trimming pared 4 bases from V and 5 bases from J, leaving 15 bases between. The CDR3 runs to 15 residues. The germline V gene encodes CDR1 KGHDR and CDR2 SFDVKD. Template switching supplied a universal primer site; unique molecular identifiers were carried on the cDNA. In TCRdb, the 5' RACE reads were re-called with MiXCR into one record per CDR3 protein. The sample shows approximately 94,000 distinct CDR3 sequences, under 6.5% of them seen only once. The sequence was obtained from a woman aged 45-60 years in good health. The J gene is TRBJ2-3, the V gene TRBV24-1; maybe TRBD2 (5 bases). Sequencing used memory T cells sorted from blood. As DNA, the CDR3 is TGTGCCACCAGTGACCCCGGGGTAGGCGGAGATACGCAGTATTTT. Protein sequence: CATSDPGVGGDTQYF.